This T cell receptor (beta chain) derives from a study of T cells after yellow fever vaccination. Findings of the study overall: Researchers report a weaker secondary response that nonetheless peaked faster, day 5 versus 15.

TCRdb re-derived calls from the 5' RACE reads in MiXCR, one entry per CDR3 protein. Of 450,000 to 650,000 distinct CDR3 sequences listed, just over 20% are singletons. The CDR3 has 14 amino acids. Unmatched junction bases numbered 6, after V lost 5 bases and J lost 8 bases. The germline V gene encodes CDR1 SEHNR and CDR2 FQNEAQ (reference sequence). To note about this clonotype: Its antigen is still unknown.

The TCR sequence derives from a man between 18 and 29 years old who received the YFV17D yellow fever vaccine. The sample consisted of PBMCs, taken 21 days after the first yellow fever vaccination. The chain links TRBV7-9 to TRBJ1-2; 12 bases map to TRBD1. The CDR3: CASSRRDRGPGYTF. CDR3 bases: TGTGCCAGCAGCAGAAGGGACAGGGGGCCGGGCTACACCTTC.